A selection of T cell receptor beta chains follows, all from one sample in a study of T cells in Graves' hyperthyroidism and ophthalmopathy. TCRdb reprocessed the multiplex PCR reads via MiXCR and lists one record per CDR3 protein. The repertoire holds hundreds of thousands of distinct CDR3 sequences, with less than 45% as singletons. The specimen was peripheral blood or thyroid tissue (not recorded which). These receptors came from an adult man with Graves' disease, either hyperthyroidism or ophthalmopathy (not recorded which). The CDR3 runs from the conserved cysteine through the conserved F or W. A D gene is named only where the DNA matches it firmly. Rows may omit the clone size; those that give it use once, few, many or a size class.

d_call | j_call | clone_size | v_call | cdr3_aa | cdr3_nt
NA | TRBJ2-7 | few | TRBV7-8 | CASIPQGTYEQYF | TGTGCCAGTATTCCTCAGGGAACCTACGAGCAGTACTTC
TRBD2 | TRBJ2-2 | few | TRBV11-3 | CASSLTGTSGVNTGELFF | TGTGCCAGCAGCTTAACCGGGACTAGCGGGGTTAACACCGGGGAGCTGTTTTTT
TRBD2 | TRBJ2-5 | NA | TRBV7-8 | CASSLAGGYQETQYF | TGTGCCAGCAGCTTAGCGGGAGGGTACCAAGAGACCCAGTACTTC
TRBD1 | TRBJ1-2 | NA | TRBV12-3/TRBV12-4 | CASSPQGQGTNYGYTF | TGTGCCAGCAGCCCGCAGGGACAGGGGACCAACTATGGCTACACCTTC
NA | TRBJ2-5 | few | TRBV11-2 | CASNHQGETQYF | TGTGCCAGCAACCACCAGGGAGAGACCCAGTACTTC
TRBD1 | TRBJ1-2 | NA | TRBV7-2 | CASREAGSLQGARGHGYTF | TGTGCCAGCAGAGAAGCGGGCAGCCTCCAAGGGGCCAGGGGGCATGGCTACACCTTC
NA | TRBJ1-6 | NA | TRBV7-9 | CASSLYRVIDSPLHF | TGTGCCAGCAGTTTGTACAGGGTCATAGATTCACCCCTCCACTTT
NA | TRBJ1-2 | NA | TRBV24-1 | CAISATGGYTF | TGTGCCATCAGTGCCACAGGTGGCTACACCTTC
TRBD1 | TRBJ1-1 | NA | TRBV20-1 | CSARPRSGQGKDTEAFF | TGCAGTGCTAGACCCAGAAGTGGACAGGGTAAGGACACTGAAGCTTTCTTT
NA | TRBJ1-4 | NA | TRBV9 | CASRTGGEKLFF | TGTGCCAGCAGGACGGGAGGGGAAAAACTGTTTTTT